The T cell receptor (beta chain) under discussion was sequenced for a study of early T cells in non-severe SARS-CoV-2 infection. Study summary: RNA in bulk from unsorted whole blood was sequenced, and chains were unpaired. Study-level points and caveats: Missing private and CD4 specificities, VDJdb matching favored anti-spike CD8 responses.

This clonotype was counted a few times. Its antigen is not known. Germline values: CDR1 SEHNR, CDR2 FQNEAQ (reference sequence). Unmatched junction bases numbered 10, after V lost 4 bases and J lost 5 bases. This CDR3 comprises 17 residues. Tagging with unique molecular identifiers was applied to individual cDNA molecules. TCRdb processed the 5' RACE reads anew with MiXCR; each CDR3 protein has one entry. The sample records roughly 80,000 distinct CDR3 sequences, around an eighth being singletons. The specimen sequenced was whole blood. The rearrangement joins TRBV7-9 to TRBJ2-2; TRBD2 agrees at 10 bases. The TCR sequence derives from an adult who was a healthcare worker with PCR-confirmed SARS-CoV-2 infection or an uninfected control (not recorded which). This CDR3 reads CASSSSTSGEKTGELFF. CDR3 bases: TGTGCCAGCAGCTCATCCACTAGCGGGGAGAAGACCGGGGAGCTGTTTTTT.